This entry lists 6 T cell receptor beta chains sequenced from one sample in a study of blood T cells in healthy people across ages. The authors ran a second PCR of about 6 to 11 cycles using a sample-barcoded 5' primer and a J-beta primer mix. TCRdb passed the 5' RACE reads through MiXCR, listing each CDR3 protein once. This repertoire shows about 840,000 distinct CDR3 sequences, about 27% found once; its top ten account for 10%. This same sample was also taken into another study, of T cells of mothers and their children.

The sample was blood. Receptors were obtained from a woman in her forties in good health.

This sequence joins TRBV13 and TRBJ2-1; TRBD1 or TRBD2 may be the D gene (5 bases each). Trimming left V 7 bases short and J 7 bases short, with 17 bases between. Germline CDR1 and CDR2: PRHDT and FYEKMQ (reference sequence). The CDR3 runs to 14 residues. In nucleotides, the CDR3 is TGTGCCAGCACGAAGGGACCCAGCTCGAATGAGCAGTTCTTC. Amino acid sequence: CASTKGPSSNEQFF.

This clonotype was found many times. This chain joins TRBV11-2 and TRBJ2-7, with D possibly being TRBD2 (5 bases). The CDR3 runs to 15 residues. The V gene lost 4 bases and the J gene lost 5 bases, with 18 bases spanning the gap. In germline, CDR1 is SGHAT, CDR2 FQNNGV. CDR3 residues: CASSSMRTPLNEQYF. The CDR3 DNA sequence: TGTGCCAGCAGCTCAATGAGGACTCCACTCAACGAGCAGTACTTC. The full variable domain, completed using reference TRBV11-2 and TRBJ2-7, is EAGVAQSPRYKIIEKRQSVAFWCNPISGHATLYWYQQILGQGPKLLIQFQNNGVVDDSQLPKDRFSAERLKGVDSTLKIQPAKLEDSAVYLCASSSMRTPLNEQYFGPGTRLTVT.

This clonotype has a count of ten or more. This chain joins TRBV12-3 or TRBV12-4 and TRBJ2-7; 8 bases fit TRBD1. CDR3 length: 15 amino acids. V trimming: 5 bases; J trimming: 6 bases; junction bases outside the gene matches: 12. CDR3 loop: CASSATGVRLSEQYF. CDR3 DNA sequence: TGTGCCAGCAGTGCGACAGGGGTACGATTATCCGAGCAGTACTTC.

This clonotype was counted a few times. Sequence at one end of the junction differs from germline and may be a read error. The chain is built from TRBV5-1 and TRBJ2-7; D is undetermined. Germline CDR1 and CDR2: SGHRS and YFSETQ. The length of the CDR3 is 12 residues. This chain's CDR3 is CASSLGSYGQYF. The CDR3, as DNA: TGCGCCAGCAGCTTGGGCTCCTACGGGCAGTACTTC.

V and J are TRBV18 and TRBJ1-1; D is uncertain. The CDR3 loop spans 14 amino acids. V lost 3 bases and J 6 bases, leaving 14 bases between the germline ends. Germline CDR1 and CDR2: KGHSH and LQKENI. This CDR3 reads CASSPGSGLPEAFF. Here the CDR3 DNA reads TGTGCCAGCTCACCCGGGTCAGGTCTACCTGAAGCTTTCTTT.

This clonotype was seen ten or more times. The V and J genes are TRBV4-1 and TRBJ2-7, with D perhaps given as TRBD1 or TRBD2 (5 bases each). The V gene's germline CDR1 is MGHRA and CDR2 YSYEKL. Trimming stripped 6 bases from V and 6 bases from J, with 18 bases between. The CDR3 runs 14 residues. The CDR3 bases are TGCGCCAGCAGTGGGACCCCGAGCGCGGCCGAGCAGTACTTC. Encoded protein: CASSGTPSAAEQYF.